These 12 T cell receptor beta chains were all obtained from the same sample, sequenced in a study of T-cell reconstitution after alpha-beta-depleted transplantation in children. The TCRbeta library was prepared with unique molecular identifiers. Each CDR3 protein is one row after TCRdb ran MiXCR on the PCR reads. The sample has around 52,000 distinct CDR3 sequences, 5.8% seen once; the top ten hold 30%. This material consisted of PBMCs, mostly from graft donor cells, taken 60 days after TCRalphabeta/CD19-depleted stem cell transplant. All receptors derive from a female patient between 2 and 15 years old who had a stem cell transplant for aplastic anemia, so the T cells may come from the graft donor.

This clonotype was recorded at least ten times. The chain has TRBV5-6 and TRBJ2-2; no definite D call. V was clipped by 4 bases and J by 1 base, with 11 bases between them. Looked up from germline, CDR1 is SGHDT and CDR2 is YYEEEE. This CDR3 has 15 amino acids. CDR3 nucleotide sequence: TGTGCCAGCAGCATAGTCACAGAGAACACCGGGGAGCTGTTTTTT. Translation: CASSIVTENTGELFF. Complete variable domain (other parts from reference TRBV5-6 and TRBJ2-2): DAGVTQSPTHLIKTRGQQVTLRCSPKSGHDTVSWYQQALGQGPQFIFQYYEEEERQRGNFPDRFSGHQFPNYSSELNVNALLLGDSALYLCASSIVTENTGELFFGEGSRLTVL.

The table lists this clonotype with many counts. The rearrangement links TRBV21-1 to TRBJ2-4; the table assigns TRBD1, which was not confirmed against the DNA. TRBV21-1 counts as a pseudogene. This CDR3 is built from 14 residues. The CDR3 bases are TGTGCCACGACAGGAATTGAGCCAAAAAACATTCAGTACTTC. Translation gives CATTGIEPKNIQYF.

This clonotype was counted ten times or more. The chain has TRBV20-1 and TRBJ2-5; possible D gene TRBD2, 6 bases. The germline V and J ends were trimmed by 6 bases and 2 bases, with 16 bases remaining between them. The length of the CDR3 is 14 residues. The germline V gene has CDR1 DFQATT and CDR2 SNEGSKA (reference sequence). CDR3 in amino acids: CSALLASVQETQYF. DNA for the CDR3: TGCAGTGCCCTCTTAGCTAGCGTTCAAGAGACCCAGTACTTC.

This clonotype was seen ten or more times. The rearrangement joins TRBV7-2 to TRBJ2-5; 7 positions match TRBD1. Germline V gives CDR1 SGHTA, CDR2 FQGNSA. The CDR3 consists of 15 residues. The V gene end was trimmed by 5 bases and the J gene end by 4 bases; junction bases not matched to a gene: 10. The CDR3 loop is CASSPRQGLGETQYF. The CDR3 nucleotides are TGTGCCAGCAGCCCTCGACAGGGTTTGGGAGAGACCCAGTACTTC.

Ten or more counts support this clonotype. The J gene is TRBJ1-1, the V gene TRBV14; D gene unclear. Germline V gives CDR1 SGHDN, CDR2 FVKESK. With 5 bases removed from V and 1 base from J, the gap between germline ends came to 14 bases. The CDR3 spans 15 residues. CDR3 loop: CASSYNPTRNTEAFF. CDR3 in DNA: TGTGCCAGCAGCTACAATCCGACAAGGAACACTGAAGCTTTCTTT.

The chain carries TRBV19 and TRBJ1-4; D is uncertain. This CDR3 contains 15 residues. Germline V lookup: CDR1 LNHDA, CDR2 SQIVND (reference sequence). The V and J ends lost 5 bases and 0 bases respectively, with 10 bases between them. CDR3 nucleotides: TGTGCCAGTAGTTCCCAAGTTGCAACTAATGAAAAACTGTTTTTT. It yields the protein CASSSQVATNEKLFF.

This clonotype has a count of ten or more. This chain uses TRBV20-1 with TRBJ1-1; tentatively, D is TRBD1 (6 bases). There are 16 residues in the CDR3. CDR1 DFQATT and CDR2 SNEGSKA come from the germline V gene (reference sequence). V lost 6 bases and J 0 bases, leaving 20 bases between the germline ends. The CDR3 coding sequence is TGCAGTGCCCCACGATTTGGACAGACGATGAACACTGAAGCTTTCTTT. This encodes CSAPRFGQTMNTEAFF.

With respect to this clonotype: Just one base apart from a much larger clone, this may be a read error. The chain carries TRBV28 and TRBJ2-4; D possibly corresponds to TRBD2 (5 bases). The CDR3 totals 15 residues. Germline CDR1 MDHEN, CDR2 SYDVKM. The CDR3 sequence: CTSSSTGRGSGIQYF. DNA for the CDR3: TGTACCAGCAGTTCTACCGGCCGAGGGAGTGGCATTCAGTACTTC.

This clonotype has a handful of counts. The J gene is TRBJ2-1, the V gene TRBV20-1; 8 bases line up with TRBD1. Germline CDR1 and CDR2: DFQATT and SNEGSKA (reference sequence). The CDR3 totals 13 residues. After removal of 6 bases from V and 8 bases from J, the junction contained 9 bases not matched to a gene. The CDR3 sequence: CSAESTGADEQFF. CDR3 coding DNA: TGCAGTGCAGAATCGACAGGGGCCGATGAGCAGTTCTTC.

This clonotype was seen more than once but under ten times. The V gene is TRBV20-1, the J gene TRBJ1-2; 9 bases align to TRBD1. The CDR3 is made up of 15 amino acids. CDR1 is DFQATT, CDR2 SNEGSKA, per germline (reference sequence). V lost 5 bases, J lost 0 bases, and 7 bases stayed unmatched. CDR3 sequence reads: CSASHRDRANYGYTF. In nucleotides, the CDR3 is TGCAGTGCTTCCCACAGGGACAGGGCTAACTATGGCTACACCTTC.

This clonotype came up many times. V and J are TRBV29-1 and TRBJ1-1; 10 bases align to TRBD1. V lost 7 bases to trimming and J lost 0 bases; unmatched junction nucleotides: 2. Germline V gene lookup returns CDR1 SQVTM and CDR2 ANQGSEA. The CDR3 extends over 13 amino acids. The CDR3 coding sequence is TGCAGCGCAGGGACAGGGGTGAACACTGAAGCTTTCTTT. Residues: CSAGTGVNTEAFF.

This clonotype was recorded at least ten times. J is TRBJ2-3 and V is TRBV20-1; the D gene is possibly TRBD2 (5 bases). The CDR3 spans 12 residues. Trimming removed 6 bases at V and 0 bases at J, with 7 bases between. Germline-derived CDR1 and CDR2 are DFQATT and SNEGSKA (reference sequence). The CDR3 DNA follows: TGCAGTGCCGGGGAGAGCACAGATACGCAGTATTTT. It encodes CSAGESTDTQYF.